This T cell receptor (beta chain) was retrieved from a study of early T cells in non-severe SARS-CoV-2 infection. Study details: Sequenced material consisted of bulk RNA (from unsorted whole blood), and chains were unpaired.

This clonotype appeared a few times. Its specificity is unknown. Study-wide results and limits: The VDJdb matching leaned toward anti-spike CD8 responses and overlooked private and CD4 specificities.

Unique molecular identifiers were affixed to single, distinct cDNA molecules. MiXCR was run by TCRdb on the 5' RACE reads, yielding one entry per CDR3 protein. The sample lists some 90,000 distinct CDR3 sequences, about 16% occurring once. This CDR3 contains 13 residues. Per germline, CDR1 SNHLY and CDR2 FYNNEI. V lost 7 bases, J lost 1 base, and 10 bases lay in between. The sample was whole blood. The rearrangement uses TRBV2 and TRBJ2-5; D is perhaps TRBD1 or TRBD2 (5 bases each). The clonotype was recovered from an adult who was a healthcare worker with PCR-confirmed SARS-CoV-2 infection or an uninfected control (not recorded which). DNA of the CDR3: TGTGCCAGCATCGGGGCGGTCCAAGAGACCCAGTACTTC. Protein: CASIGAVQETQYF.